This entry lists 27 T cell receptor beta chains sequenced from one sample in a study of cytomegalovirus exposure and HLA in healthy donors. The PCR used 60 Vbeta and 13 Jbeta primers. Produced via immunoSEQ multiplex PCR; TCRdb's table is partial and in-frame only. The sample has 100,000 to 150,000 clones; around 81% are singletons. Sequences were obtained from PBMCs. Source of these receptors: a man between 18 and 35 years old in good health and CMV-seronegative.

This chain links TRBV4-1 with TRBJ2-5, with a possible D match to TRBD2 (7 bases). V gave up 0 bases and J gave up 2 bases, with 16 bases separating them. This CDR3 has 17 amino acids. CDR1 and CDR2 from the germline V gene are MGHRA and YSYEKL. CDR3 sequence: CASSQDRGAQTQETQYF. The CDR3 DNA is TGCGCCAGCAGCCAAGATCGGGGGGCTCAGACACAAGAGACCCAGTACTTC.

The rearrangement joins TRBV7-6 to TRBJ2-2; 12 bases are a match to TRBD2. After removal of 5 bases from V and 8 bases from J, the junction contained 12 bases not matched to a gene. The CDR3 is made up of 17 amino acids. Germline V gene lookup returns CDR1 SGHVS and CDR2 FNYEAQ. CDR3 sequence (DNA): TGTGCCAGCAGCCCCCTACTAGCGGGGGGCCCCGGGGGGGAGCTGTTTTTT. Amino acid sequence: CASSPLLAGGPGGELFF.

This chain connects TRBV5-4 to TRBJ2-6, with 11 bases matching TRBD1. Germline V gene sequence: CDR1 SGHNT, CDR2 YYREEE (reference sequence). V lost 4 bases to trimming and J lost 2 bases; unmatched junction nucleotides: 11. The CDR3 contains 19 residues. CDR3 sequence: CASSAKARTGGAGANVLTF. As DNA, the CDR3 is TGTGCCAGCAGCGCGAAAGCTCGGACAGGGGGCGCTGGGGCCAACGTCCTGACTTTC.

In this sample, this clone turned up a few times. The gene calls are TRBV29-1 and TRBJ1-1, with D unclear. The CDR3 runs to 14 residues. Germline CDR1 SQVTM, CDR2 ANQGSEA. Deletions cut 4 bases from V and 0 bases from J, with 12 bases between. CDR3 DNA sequence: TGCAGCGTTGCCGGCCGCGGGGTGAACACTGAAGCTTTCTTT. Translating it yields CSVAGRGVNTEAFF.

This clone was picked up one time. The V gene is TRBV15, the J gene TRBJ2-7, with 12 bases aligning to TRBD2. The CDR3 loop spans 13 amino acids. V shed 4 bases and J 11 bases; nucleotides not matched to a gene: 6. Germline V gene lookup returns CDR1 LNHNV and CDR2 YYDKDF (reference sequence). CDR3 residues: CATSTRLAGDEYF. CDR3 DNA: TGTGCCACCAGCACTAGACTAGCGGGGGATGAGTACTTC.

The chain combines TRBV7-3 with TRBJ2-3, with 7 bases identical to TRBD1. Germline-derived CDR1 and CDR2 are SGHTA and FQGTGA. Trimming removed 7 bases from V and 2 bases from J; junction bases left unmatched: 9. The CDR3 extends over 15 amino acids. Here the CDR3 reads CASTRQGRDTDTQYF. DNA of the CDR3: TGTGCCAGCACAAGACAGGGCAGGGACACAGATACGCAGTATTTT.

The chain recombines TRBV19 with TRBJ2-5, with 9 bases fitting TRBD1. The germline V gene encodes CDR1 LNHDA and CDR2 SQIVND (reference sequence). V dropped 5 bases and J dropped 1; count of bases not matched to a gene: 5. The CDR3 loop spans 15 amino acids. CDR3 residues: CASSDHRGPQETQYF. The CDR3 coding sequence is TGTGCCAGTAGTGATCACAGGGGGCCCCAAGAGACCCAGTACTTC.

V gene TRBV19 combines with J gene TRBJ2-1, with D hard to call. Trimming took off 3 bases at V and 13 bases at J, with 19 bases between the two ends. The CDR3 runs to 14 residues. Germline V gene lookup returns CDR1 LNHDA and CDR2 SQIVND (reference sequence). CDR3 loop: CASSINPHLLNQFF. The CDR3 region has the DNA TGTGCCAGTAGTATCAATCCTCACCTACTTAACCAGTTCTTC.

The chain is built from TRBV28 and TRBJ1-5; TRBD1 aligns across 10 bases. V was clipped by 5 bases and J by 7 bases; unmatched bases: 5. CDR3 size: 14 residues. Germline V CDR1 and CDR2: MDHEN, SYDVKM. The CDR3 loop reads CASSLGQGKQPQHF. The CDR3 bases are TGTGCCAGCAGTCTGGGACAGGGGAAACAGCCCCAGCATTTT.

The chain links TRBV2 to TRBJ2-1; the match to TRBD1 covers 10 bases. CDR1 and CDR2 from the germline V gene are SNHLY and FYNNEI. The length of the CDR3 is 17 residues. The V gene end was trimmed by 3 bases and the J gene end by 3 bases; junction bases not matched to a gene: 8. CDR3 DNA sequence: TGTGCCAGCAGTGATAAGCTGGGACAGGGGATCTACAATGAGCAGTTCTTC. Protein product: CASSDKLGQGIYNEQFF.

The chain employs TRBV19 and TRBJ1-5; 7 bases fit TRBD1. This CDR3 is 16 amino acids long. Trimming removed 1 base from V and 4 bases from J; junction bases left unmatched: 7. The germline V gene encodes CDR1 LNHDA and CDR2 SQIVND (reference sequence). CDR3 DNA: TGTGCCAGTAGTATAGCCTTCGGACAGGCAAATCAGCCCCAGCATTTT. This translates into CASSIAFGQANQPQHF.

This clone was recorded only once. The rearrangement uses TRBV28 and TRBJ1-2, with TRBD1 as a possible D gene (6 bases). Germline V gene data show CDR1 as MDHEN and CDR2 as SYDVKM. V lost 7 bases and J lost 8, with 20 bases in between. CDR3 length equals 14 residues. The CDR3 DNA is TGTGCCAGCACCCTACCCGGGGGGCGCAAAGGCTACACCTTC. Protein: CASTLPGGRKGYTF.

The V gene is TRBV4-1, the J gene TRBJ2-5, with TRBD2 matching 14 bases. V gave up 1 base and J gave up 12 bases; unmatched junction bases: 10. Germline CDR1 reads MGHRA; CDR2 reads YSYEKL. The CDR3 consists of 16 residues. The CDR3 sequence: CASSQVAGTSGGSEYF. The DNA of the CDR3 is TGCGCCAGCAGCCAAGTCGCCGGGACTAGCGGGGGTTCGGAGTACTTC.

The chain has TRBV7-8 and TRBJ1-4, with 7 positions matching TRBD1. Germline V gene lookup returns CDR1 SGHVS and CDR2 FQNEAQ. V shed 5 bases and J 7 bases; nucleotides not matched to a gene: 10. This CDR3 has 15 residues. The CDR3, as DNA: TGTGCCAGCAGCCCCCCCGAAGGGGGCCGTGAAAAACTGTTTTTT. It yields the protein CASSPPEGGREKLFF.

The V and J genes are TRBV7-9 and TRBJ2-2; a weak D match, TRBD1 (5 bases). Germline lookup yields CDR1 SEHNR and CDR2 FQNEAQ (reference sequence). The CDR3 consists of 14 residues. V was cut by 5 bases and J by 3 bases, with 10 bases left in between. CDR3: CASSPSTDTGELFF. CDR3 coding DNA: TGTGCCAGCAGCCCTTCGACAGACACCGGGGAGCTGTTTTTT. The full variable domain, in which reference TRBV7-9 and TRBJ2-2 provide the parts outside the CDR3, is DTGVSQNPRHKITKRGQNVTFRCDPISEHNRLYWYRQTLGQGPEFLTYFQNEAQLEKSRLLSDRFSAERPKGSFSTLEIQRTEQGDSAMYLCASSPSTDTGELFFGEGSRLTVL.

This clone occurred once. The chain combines TRBV5-8 with TRBJ1-5; the D is unclear. Germline assignment: CDR1 SGHTS and CDR2 YDEGEE. This CDR3 has 14 amino acids. The V and J ends lost 1 base and 7 bases respectively, with 12 bases between them. The CDR3: CASSLLQLNQPQHF. CDR3 sequence (DNA): TGTGCCAGCAGCTTGCTACAGTTGAACCAGCCCCAGCATTTT.

The chain carries TRBV6-5 and TRBJ2-1; D may be TRBD2 (5 bases). The V gene's germline CDR1 is MNHEY and CDR2 SVGAGI. This CDR3 region has 15 residues. Trimming cost V 0 bases and J 6 bases, with 12 bases left between them. As DNA, the CDR3 is TGTGCCAGCAGTTACTCGCAGGAAGGAGGCAATGAGCAGTTCTTC. Encoded protein: CASSYSQEGGNEQFF.

This rearrangement joins TRBV6-6 to TRBJ1-3; D uncertain. The CDR3 is 16 amino acids. V lost 1 base and J 0 bases, leaving 10 bases between the germline ends. The V gene's germline CDR1 is MNHNY and CDR2 SVGAGI (reference sequence). CDR3 in amino acids: CASSYLAPDSGNTIYF. In DNA, the CDR3 is TGTGCCAGCAGTTACTTAGCGCCGGACTCTGGAAACACCATATATTTT.

This clone appeared a few times. The rearrangement joins TRBV6-6 to TRBJ1-6, with a tentative D call TRBD1 (6 bases). V gave up 5 bases and J gave up 9 bases, with 17 bases separating them. The V gene's germline CDR1 is MNHNY and CDR2 SVGAGI (reference sequence). CDR3 length: 15 amino acids. The CDR3 sequence is CASSQTTGNSSPLHF. CDR3 sequence (DNA): TGTGCCAGCAGTCAAACGACAGGAAACTCTTCACCCCTCCACTTT.

J is TRBJ1-1 and V is TRBV7-2, with 8 bases identical to TRBD1. V shed 1 base, J shed 6 bases, and the junction held 7 bases outside the gene matches. The CDR3 runs to 15 residues. Germline loops: CDR1 SGHTA, CDR2 FQGNSA. The CDR3 DNA is TGTGCCAGCAGCTTAGGCGGCAGGGGGCTCCCTGAAGCTTTCTTT. Protein product: CASSLGGRGLPEAFF.

The chain employs TRBV6-1 and TRBJ1-5; 9 nucleotides match TRBD1. Germline lookup yields CDR1 MNHNS and CDR2 SASEGT. The trim removed 7 bases at V and 1 base at J, leaving 5 bases unmatched. The CDR3 runs 15 residues. CDR3 DNA sequence: TGTGCCAGCAAAATAGGGACAGGGAGCAATCAGCCCCAGCATTTT. Its translation: CASKIGTGSNQPQHF.

CDR3: CAGWTVPPNYGYTF. In nucleotides, the CDR3 is TGTGCCGGGTGGACAGTCCCTCCCAACTATGGCTACACCTTC. The chain combines TRBV6-4 with TRBJ1-2; D may be TRBD1 (6 bases). This CDR3 comprises 14 residues. Looked up from germline, CDR1 is MRHNA and CDR2 is SNTAGT. V was trimmed by 11 bases and J by 2 bases, leaving 18 bases between them.

In nucleotides, the CDR3 is TGTGCCAGCAGTTCCCCCTTAACCGGGACAGGGGGCATGGAGCCCCAGCATTTT. Translating it yields CASSSPLTGTGGMEPQHF. The chain combines TRBV28 with TRBJ1-5, with 12 bases that match TRBD1. CDR1 and CDR2 (germline): MDHEN, SYDVKM. This CDR3 has 18 amino acids. Trimming took 4 bases from V and 8 from J; bases not matched to a gene: 15.

This clone has just a few counts. The chain has TRBV11-2 and TRBJ2-1; D is possibly TRBD2 (6 bases). Trimming cost V 3 bases and J 5 bases, with 17 bases left between them. The length of the CDR3 is 16 residues. The germline gives CDR1 SGHAT, CDR2 FQNNGV. The chain's CDR3 is CASSFVAGIGDNEQFF. The DNA of the CDR3 is TGTGCCAGCAGCTTTGTGGCGGGAATTGGTGACAATGAGCAGTTCTTC.

This clone was found a few times. V gene TRBV19 combines with J gene TRBJ2-3; D is unclear. This CDR3 is built from 15 residues. The germline V gene has CDR1 LNHDA and CDR2 SQIVND (reference sequence). Trimming removed 1 base at V and 0 bases at J, with 8 bases between. This CDR3 reads CASSIGGSSTDTQYF. In DNA, the CDR3 is TGTGCCAGTAGTATAGGTGGCAGTAGCACAGATACGCAGTATTTT. The whole variable domain, remainder taken from reference TRBV19 and TRBJ2-3, is DGGITQSPKYLFRKEGQNVTLSCEQNLNHDAMYWYRQDPGQGLRLIYYSQIVNDFQKGDIAEGYSVSREKKESFPLTVTSAQKNPTAFYLCASSIGGSSTDTQYFGPGTRLTVL.

The J gene is TRBJ1-5, the V gene TRBV23-1; 8 nucleotides line up with TRBD1. TRBV23-1 is given ORF status, its function remaining uncertain. The CDR3 length is 18 residues. The trim removed 2 bases at V and 2 bases at J, leaving 11 bases unmatched. The CDR3 loop is CASSQGSGGCRGNQPQHF. The CDR3 DNA is TGCGCCAGCAGTCAAGGGTCAGGGGGCTGTCGTGGCAATCAGCCCCAGCATTTT.

The chain has TRBV30 and TRBJ2-2; 10 nucleotides line up with TRBD1. This CDR3 spans 15 amino acids. Germline trimming cut 4 bases from V and 7 bases from J; bases unmatched to any gene: 9. From germline, CDR1 is GTSNPN and CDR2 SVGIG (reference sequence). Written as DNA, the CDR3 is TGTGCCTGGAAGGAGGGACAGGGGCATGTCGGGGAGCTGTTTTTT. Protein: CAWKEGQGHVGELFF.